Each of the 9 T cell receptor beta chains below was sequenced from the same sample in a study of blood T cell repertoires in COVID-19. The data were produced by immunoSEQ multiplex PCR, yet TCRdb's version contains in-frame clones alone and is incomplete. Among some 170,000 clones listed, about 80% were seen once. Material for sequencing was peripheral blood. The receptor source for this set is a woman between 70 and 85 years old with acute or convalescent COVID-19.

The chain joins TRBV25-1 to TRBJ2-5, with 8 nucleotides matching TRBD1. CDR1 is MGHDK and CDR2 is SYGVNS in the germline V gene. This CDR3 is 13 amino acids long. The V segment lost 4 bases and the J segment 4 bases; nucleotides outside the gene matches: 2. The CDR3 loop is CASSGTGRETQYF. CDR3 coding DNA: TGTGCCAGCAGTGGGACAGGGCGAGAGACCCAGTACTTC.

The chain couples TRBV7-9 to TRBJ1-1; possibly TRBD1 for D (5 bases). Germline values: CDR1 SEHNR, CDR2 FQNEAQ (reference sequence). CDR3 length equals 14 residues. Trimming left V 6 bases short and J 7 bases short, with 18 bases between. The CDR3 loop is CASRPFNQGLEAFF. Written as DNA, the CDR3 is TGTGCCAGCAGACCTTTCAACCAGGGACTTGAAGCTTTCTTT.

This clone was detected only once. The CDR3 nucleotides read TGTGCCATCAGTGTGGCAGGGGAAAATCAGCCCCAGCATTTT. It translates to CAISVAGENQPQHF. This chain joins TRBV10-3 and TRBJ1-5; D possibly corresponds to TRBD1 (6 bases). Germline lookup yields CDR1 ENHRY and CDR2 SYGVKD. Trimming shortened V by 4 bases and J by 4 bases, and 11 bases separated the two germline ends. The CDR3 is 14 residues long.

The chain is built from TRBV7-2 and TRBJ1-1; no clear D. The V gene's germline CDR1 is SGHTA and CDR2 FQGNSA. V was trimmed by 8 bases and J by 0 bases, leaving 13 bases between them. The CDR3 is 14 amino acids. This CDR3 reads CASGWAGLNTEAFF. The CDR3 DNA sequence: TGTGCCAGCGGCTGGGCTGGCTTGAACACTGAAGCTTTCTTT.

This chain joins TRBV19 and TRBJ2-1, with 7 nucleotides matching TRBD2. After removal of 5 bases from V and 6 bases from J, the junction contained 7 bases not matched to a gene. The CDR3 extends over 14 amino acids. CDR1 is LNHDA and CDR2 is SQIVND in the germline V gene (reference sequence). The CDR3 nucleotides read TGTGCCAGTAGTGAGCAAGCGGGACCCAATGAGCAGTTCTTC. The encoded protein is CASSEQAGPNEQFF.

The rearrangement joins TRBV3-1 (or the pseudogene TRBV3-2) to TRBJ2-1; unclear D gene. The CDR3 length is 16 residues. From germline, CDR1 is LGHDT and CDR2 YNNKEL (reference sequence). V was shortened by 0 bases and J by 2 bases, with 11 bases between the two germline ends. The CDR3 loop is CASSQERLVPYNEQFF. The CDR3 DNA follows: TGTGCCAGCAGCCAAGAACGGCTAGTCCCCTACAATGAGCAGTTCTTC.

The genes are TRBV9 and TRBJ2-3, with 7 bases that match TRBD2. CDR1 and CDR2 from the germline V gene are SGDLS and YYNGEE. The V segment lost 3 bases and the J segment 4 bases; nucleotides outside the gene matches: 8. CDR3 length: 15 residues. CDR3 residues: CASSGLRGRADTQYF. The CDR3 bases are TGTGCCAGCAGCGGCCTACGGGGGAGGGCAGATACGCAGTATTTT.

The chain is built from TRBV5-4 and TRBJ2-2; 14 nucleotides agree with TRBD2. The CDR3 sequence is 15 residues long. V gave up 6 bases and J gave up 6 bases; unmatched junction bases: 4. Germline lookup yields CDR1 SGHNT and CDR2 YYREEE (reference sequence). CDR3 in amino acids: CASTWGLAGAGELFF. In DNA form, the CDR3 reads TGTGCCAGCACCTGGGGACTAGCGGGAGCCGGGGAGCTGTTTTTT.

This chain connects TRBV10-3 to TRBJ2-2; no definite D call. The V and J ends lost 8 bases and 4 bases respectively, with 8 bases between them. The CDR3 runs to 12 residues. Germline-derived CDR1 and CDR2 are ENHRY and SYGVKD. As DNA, the CDR3 is TGTGCCATCCTTCTGTCCACCGGGGAGCTGTTTTTT. Translated: CAILLSTGELFF.